The 30 T cell receptor beta chains below were found in one sample sequenced in a study of shared clonotypes between healthy human individuals. The method was immunoSEQ multiplex PCR; TCRdb's version includes in-frame clones alone and lacks a portion of them. The sample includes about 2.3 million clones, approximately 93% of them seen just once. The sequencing input was naive CD4+ T cells from PBMCs. Subset noted: CD45RA+ positively selected. The receptors shown here come from a man younger than 35 in good health. Some clones in this sample may be carry-over from other donors' samples.

Here the CDR3 reads CASDRSYGNQPQHF. CDR3 DNA: TGTGCCAGCGACAGGAGTTATGGCAATCAGCCCCAGCATTTT. This chain connects TRBV6-1 to TRBJ1-5, with a tentative D call TRBD1 (6 bases). Germline V gene data show CDR1 as MNHNS and CDR2 as SASEGT. V lost 8 bases to trimming and J lost 2 bases, with 13 bases between them. This CDR3 contains 14 residues.

The rearrangement uses TRBV5-1 and TRBJ2-7, with TRBD2 identical over 9 bases. V was pared by 4 bases and J by 7 bases, with 6 bases of the junction left unmatched. In germline, CDR1 is SGHRS, CDR2 YFSETQ. There are 13 residues in the CDR3. The DNA of the CDR3 is TGCGCCAGCAGCAGTACTCTAGCGGGGGAGCAGTACTTC. Translation: CASSSTLAGEQYF.

This clone was seen a single time. This chain links TRBV19 with TRBJ1-2; D is perhaps TRBD1 (5 bases). Germline V gene lookup returns CDR1 LNHDA and CDR2 SQIVND (reference sequence). With 2 bases removed from V and 4 bases from J, the gap between germline ends came to 11 bases. The CDR3 has 14 amino acids. The CDR3, as DNA: TGTGCCAGTAGTATATTGTGGCAGGGCTATGGCTACACCTTC. Translating gives CASSILWQGYGYTF.

The sample holds one count of this clone. The chain recombines TRBV28 with TRBJ1-1, with D possibly being TRBD1 (5 bases). Germline CDR1 is MDHEN and CDR2 is SYDVKM. This CDR3 is 13 amino acids long. Trimming cost V 5 bases and J 12 bases, with 19 bases left between them. The CDR3 spells CASSLNLGVWSFF. Written as DNA, the CDR3 is TGTGCCAGCAGTCTCAATCTAGGGGTTTGGTCTTTCTTT.

This chain connects TRBV7-2 to TRBJ2-1; 15 bases match TRBD2. J lost 15 bases, V lost 6 bases, and 15 bases had no gene match. This CDR3 has 16 residues. Germline V lookup: CDR1 SGHTA, CDR2 FQGNSA. CDR3 protein: CASSSPAGGLAGGAFF. In nucleotides, the CDR3 is TGTGCCAGCAGTTCCCCCGCGGGAGGACTAGCGGGAGGGGCGTTCTTC.

J is TRBJ2-1 and V is TRBV14; D is possibly TRBD2 (6 bases). V was pared by 0 bases and J by 2 bases, with 8 bases between. The CDR3 runs to 15 residues. Looked up from germline, CDR1 is SGHDN and CDR2 is FVKESK. CDR3 residues: CASSQDRGAYNEQFF. Here the CDR3 DNA reads TGTGCCAGCAGCCAAGACCGCGGGGCCTACAATGAGCAGTTCTTC.

On this clone itself: This specimen includes other DNA sequences encoding the same CDR3. The DNA of the CDR3 is TGCGCCAGCAGCTTGACAGGGGCAGATACGCAGTATTTT. It encodes CASSLTGADTQYF. This chain uses TRBV5-1 with TRBJ2-3, with 7 positions matching TRBD1. Losses at the gene ends were 1 base for V and 4 bases for J; bases not matched to a gene: 0. Germline V gives CDR1 SGHRS, CDR2 YFSETQ. This CDR3 region has 13 residues.

The chain uses TRBV7-2 and TRBJ1-5; 9 bases are shared with TRBD1. Trimming at V came to 5 bases and at J to 0 bases, leaving 8 bases not matched to a gene. CDR3 length: 17 amino acids. Germline loops: CDR1 SGHTA, CDR2 FQGNSA. The CDR3 spells CASSPRTGDYSNQPQHF. CDR3 coding DNA: TGTGCCAGCAGCCCCCGGACAGGGGACTATAGCAATCAGCCCCAGCATTTT.

The chain is built from TRBV28 and TRBJ2-7; 7 bases are shared with TRBD1. The CDR3 runs 15 residues. CDR1 and CDR2 (germline): MDHEN, SYDVKM. V was clipped by 3 bases and J by 2 bases; unmatched bases: 7. Here the CDR3 DNA reads TGTGCCAGCAGTTTGCTGGACAGGCCACCCTACGAGCAGTACTTC. This codes for CASSLLDRPPYEQYF.

The rearrangement joins TRBV5-1 to TRBJ2-1; TRBD2 is a possible D gene (5 bases). Germline V gene lookup returns CDR1 SGHRS and CDR2 YFSETQ. CDR3 size: 12 residues. The V end was cut by 2 bases, the J end by 7 bases, with 7 bases between. The chain's CDR3 is CASSFSGNEQFF. The CDR3 DNA reads as TGCGCCAGCAGCTTTTCGGGAAATGAGCAGTTCTTC.

The chain is built from TRBV18 and TRBJ1-1, with 10 bases fitting TRBD1. Germline CDR1 is KGHSH and CDR2 is LQKENI. After removal of 3 bases from V and 6 bases from J, the junction contained 7 bases not matched to a gene. CDR3 length equals 15 residues. The CDR3 protein is CASSPLGQGDSEAFF. The CDR3 region has the DNA TGTGCCAGCTCACCCCTCGGACAGGGGGATTCTGAAGCTTTCTTT.

The CDR3 bases are TGTGCCTGGAGTCAGGGTGGGCAGCCCCAGCATTTT. Translated: CAWSQGGQPQHF. This chain uses TRBV30 with TRBJ1-5, with D tentatively TRBD1 (5 bases). Germline V gene sequence: CDR1 GTSNPN, CDR2 SVGIG (reference sequence). The CDR3 runs to 12 residues. V was cut by 2 bases and J by 7 bases, with 9 bases left in between.

J is TRBJ2-1 and V is TRBV5-1; TRBD2 agrees at 11 bases. The V gene's germline CDR1 is SGHRS and CDR2 YFSETQ. This CDR3 is 18 amino acids long. J gave up 8 bases and V 4 bases, and 17 bases lay outside the gene matches. The CDR3 DNA follows: TGCGCCAGCAGCGCGGGACTAGCGGTACCCAGGGTTGGGTATGAGCAGTTCTTC. Residues: CASSAGLAVPRVGYEQFF.

This chain connects TRBV7-2 to TRBJ2-7; 8 bases map to TRBD2. V shed 1 base, J shed 0 bases, and the junction held 2 bases outside the gene matches. The germline V gene has CDR1 SGHTA and CDR2 FQGNSA. The CDR3 sequence is 15 residues long. The CDR3 spells CASSLGLAYSYEQYF. CDR3 nucleotides: TGTGCCAGCAGCTTAGGACTAGCGTACTCCTACGAGCAGTACTTC.

The V and J genes are TRBV5-5 and TRBJ1-1; the D is unclear. The V gene's germline CDR1 is SGHKS and CDR2 YYEKEE (reference sequence). The CDR3 extends over 13 amino acids. V lost 3 bases and J lost 4, with 10 bases in between. This chain's CDR3 is CASSYGRATEAFF. In nucleotides, the CDR3 is TGTGCCAGCAGCTACGGGAGGGCCACTGAAGCTTTCTTT.

The V gene is TRBV7-9, the J gene TRBJ2-7; D unresolved. The CDR3 covers 15 residues. CDR1 and CDR2 from the germline V gene are SEHNR and FQNEAQ (reference sequence). The ends were cut back, 5 bases at V and 2 bases at J, with 16 bases in the middle. CDR3 protein: CASSPPLSWPYEQYF. The CDR3 DNA follows: TGTGCCAGCAGCCCTCCCCTCTCATGGCCCTACGAGCAGTACTTC.

The chain uses TRBV2 and TRBJ2-3, with D unresolved. Between the trimmed V and J ends, which lost 4 bases and 0 bases, there was a span of 8 bases. This CDR3 is 14 amino acids long. The germline V gene has CDR1 SNHLY and CDR2 FYNNEI. The CDR3 spells CASSASSSTDTQYF. DNA of the CDR3: TGTGCCAGCAGTGCGAGCAGTAGCACAGATACGCAGTATTTT.

This chain connects TRBV27 to TRBJ1-1; D is ambiguous. V lost 5 bases and J 3 bases, leaving 16 bases between the germline ends. In germline, CDR1 is MNHEY, CDR2 SMNVEV (reference sequence). The CDR3 is 15 amino acids. As DNA, the CDR3 is TGTGCCAGCAGTCGTTCGTCAAGGTCGTACACTGAAGCTTTCTTT. It yields the protein CASSRSSRSYTEAFF.

Points on this clone: Distinct nucleotide sequences in the sample also encode this CDR3. The rearrangement joins TRBV20-1 to TRBJ2-1, with D hard to call. V lost 1 base, J lost 16 bases, and 5 bases lay in between. CDR1 is DFQATT and CDR2 is SNEGSKA in the germline V gene (reference sequence). This CDR3 contains 8 residues. Here the CDR3 DNA reads TGCAGTGCTAGAGTCGGCTTCTTC. Translation gives CSARVGFF.

This clone was picked up one time. The chain uses TRBV5-4 and TRBJ1-2, with D possibly being TRBD1 (5 bases). Germline V gives CDR1 SGHNT, CDR2 YYREEE (reference sequence). V gave up 4 bases and J gave up 3 bases, with 22 bases separating them. This CDR3 is 17 amino acids long. As DNA, the CDR3 is TGTGCCAGCAGCCAAACTCTGACCGGGACGGCACACTATGGCTACACCTTC. Amino acids: CASSQTLTGTAHYGYTF.

Worth noting for this clone: Other DNA sequences in this sample translate to the same CDR3. This rearrangement joins TRBV7-3 to TRBJ2-1, with 13 bases fitting TRBD2. This CDR3 is 16 amino acids long. The V gene end was trimmed by 5 bases and the J gene end by 4 bases; junction bases not matched to a gene: 5. Germline CDR1 and CDR2: SGHTA and FQGTGA. In DNA, the CDR3 is TGTGCCAGCAGCCCGAGGACTAGCGGGAGTTACAATGAGCAGTTCTTC. Protein: CASSPRTSGSYNEQFF. Variable domain in full (rest from reference TRBV7-3 and TRBJ2-1): GAGVSQTPSNKVTEKGKYVELRCDPISGHTALYWYRQSLGQGPEFLIYFQGTGAADDSGLPNDRFFAVRPEGSVSTLKIQRTERGDSAVYLCASSPRTSGSYNEQFFGPGTRLTVL.

V and J are TRBV5-1 and TRBJ2-3, with a possible D match to TRBD2 (5 bases). V lost 0 bases and J 2 bases, leaving 13 bases between the germline ends. This CDR3 comprises 16 residues. Germline CDR1 and CDR2: SGHRS and YFSETQ. The CDR3 sequence: CASSLAPDYYTDTQYF. The CDR3 nucleotides are TGCGCCAGCAGCTTGGCCCCTGACTACTACACAGATACGCAGTATTTT.

The rearrangement links TRBV5-1 to TRBJ1-4, with no clear D. V was trimmed by 0 bases and J by 3 bases, leaving 12 bases between them. This CDR3 contains 16 residues. The germline CDR1 and CDR2 sequences are SGHRS and YFSETQ. The DNA of the CDR3 is TGCGCCAGCAGCTTGGGAGGCCGAAGGGCTAATGAAAAACTGTTTTTT. Residues: CASSLGGRRANEKLFF.

The rearrangement links TRBV10-3 to TRBJ2-2; 7 positions match TRBD2. CDR1 and CDR2 from the germline V gene are ENHRY and SYGVKD. CDR3 size: 18 residues. The V segment lost 0 bases and the J segment 3 bases; nucleotides outside the gene matches: 10. CDR3: CAISESRYWTRDTGELFF. The DNA of the CDR3 is TGTGCCATCAGTGAGTCGAGATACTGGACTAGGGACACCGGGGAGCTGTTTTTT.

The chain links TRBV7-3 to TRBJ1-1, with D unclear. V dropped 5 bases and J dropped 3 bases, with 13 bases sitting between them. This CDR3 is 14 amino acids long. Germline lookup yields CDR1 SGHTA and CDR2 FQGTGA. Here the CDR3 DNA reads TGTGCCAGCAGCCTGGGTGGCAGATACACTGAAGCTTTCTTT. It yields the protein CASSLGGRYTEAFF. Complete variable domain (other parts from reference TRBV7-3 and TRBJ1-1): GAGVSQTPSNKVTEKGKYVELRCDPISGHTALYWYRQSLGQGPEFLIYFQGTGAADDSGLPNDRFFAVRPEGSVSTLKIQRTERGDSAVYLCASSLGGRYTEAFFGQGTRLTVV.

This clone has a handful of counts. This same CDR3 is encoded by further DNA sequences in the sample. V and J are TRBV4-2 and TRBJ1-1; 11 bases match TRBD1. J lost 4 bases, V lost 4 bases, and 2 bases had no gene match. This CDR3 is built from 14 residues. CDR1 is LGHNA, CDR2 YNFKEQ, per germline. This CDR3 is CASSRGQGGTEAFF. In nucleotides, the CDR3 is TGTGCCAGCAGCCGGGGACAGGGGGGCACTGAAGCTTTCTTT.

V is TRBV6-5 and J is TRBJ1-6; the D is unclear. V shed 10 bases and J shed 6 bases, with 19 bases lying between them. The germline V gene has CDR1 MNHEY and CDR2 SVGAGI. The CDR3 covers 15 residues. The CDR3 bases are TGTGCCACCGCGCCTATCCGATCTCGTAATTCACCCCTCCACTTT. Protein product: CATAPIRSRNSPLHF.

The chain links TRBV30 to TRBJ1-4, with TRBD1 matching over 7 bases. With V trimmed by 2 bases and J by 0 bases, 3 bases remained unmatched. The CDR3 extends over 15 amino acids. Germline V gene lookup returns CDR1 GTSNPN and CDR2 SVGIG (reference sequence). This chain's CDR3 is CAWSIGTATNEKLFF. Written as DNA, the CDR3 is TGTGCCTGGAGTATAGGGACAGCAACTAATGAAAAACTGTTTTTT.

The rearrangement uses TRBV12-5 and TRBJ1-1, with D hard to call. Trimming removed 1 base from V and 8 bases from J, with 8 bases in between. Germline CDR1 LGHNT, CDR2 FRNRAP. The CDR3 consists of 12 residues. CDR3 DNA sequence: TGTGCTAGTGGTTTGGGTCCGGGAGAAGCTTTCTTT. Translated, it gives CASGLGPGEAFF.

This rearrangement joins TRBV5-1 to TRBJ1-1; 7 bases line up with TRBD1. V gave up 0 bases and J gave up 0 bases; unmatched junction bases: 5. There are 16 residues in the CDR3. Germline CDR1 SGHRS, CDR2 YFSETQ. The chain's CDR3 is CASSLVGQTMNTEAFF. DNA for the CDR3: TGCGCCAGCAGCTTGGTGGGACAGACAATGAACACTGAAGCTTTCTTT.